This entry is about one TCR beta chain. Its antigen specificity is not known. No base qualities exist here, and no much larger clone lies one base off it. Donors were healthy HIV-negative adults with no recently reported acute infections or vaccinations. Every donor was a Caucasian adult residing in Nashville, Tennessee, USA. CD4+ T cells were enriched by magnetic negative selection, after which naive cells were positively selected on CD45RA and the negative fraction was taken as the memory subset. After blood collection by leukapheresis, PBMCs were isolated using Ficoll-Histopaque density gradient centrifugation and then cryopreserved in the vapor phase of liquid nitrogen. Analytical flow cytometry was used to check the purity and quantity of each magnetically sorted T cell population. Each sorted fraction had its genomic DNA isolated and then quantified by UV absorbance on a Nanodrop 2000c. The CDR3 sequence holds 15 residues, the cysteine and phenylalanine included. Only the CDR3 DNA stays, 45 bases, in frame from base 1. The germline V gene gives CDR1 as SGHTA and CDR2 as FQGNSA. Trimming costs V 5 bases and J 7 bases, and their ends lie 15 bases apart.

This sample is drawn from a study of shared clonotypes between healthy human individuals (TCRdb year 2020). Notes on the research overall: The cohort included a few men and a couple of women between 18 and 49 years of age. Different laboratories and diverse techniques were used to prepare libraries and sequence TCR repertoires, to increase sequencing depth and limit assay-specific biases. Per donor, leukapheresis produced somewhere between about 0.9 and 9.5 billion PBMCs. For each donor, CD4 naive and CD4 memory were each given three plates, CD8 naive was given two plates, and CD8 memory was given one plate. To estimate repertoire size and how much clonotype sharing occurs between individuals, the study deeply sequenced the blood TCR repertoires of roughly 5 healthy adults.

Using the deep immunoSEQ assay, TCR CDR3 regions were amplified from genomic DNA by multiplex PCR. Extracted genomic DNA from each cell subset was distributed evenly across all wells of several immunoSEQ 96-well plates, and each plate was treated as a replicate. Each replicate PCR for sorted subsets received roughly 0.2 ug genomic DNA, equal to about 30,000 T cell genomes. Purified libraries were quantified with a Qubit 3.0 fluorometer, sized on a Bioanalyzer 2100, and re-quantified with the KAPA Library Quantification kit. Each immunoSEQ 96-well plate was sequenced on its own single-read 150-cycle Illumina NextSeq 550 flow cell. The paper's processing steps were these. Because only junctional sequences without quality scores were contained in the immunoSEQ output, filtering matching that applied to full-length reads could not be performed. To assign V/J genes and CDR3, sequences were annotated against IMGT germline references using PyIR, a Python wrapper for IgBLAST v1.9. Any read was removed if the V/J assignment was weak (E-value above 1e-6), the CDR3 was missing, or the read contained stop codons, out-of-frame junctions, or ambiguous translated residues. V3J clonotypes were defined as sequences sharing the same inferred V gene, J gene, and CDR3 amino acid sequence. To compute the percentage overlap between repertoires, the number of shared unique clonotypes was divided by the size of the smaller repertoire. Three approaches were used to assess repertoire richness: RTK rarefaction, the Chao1 estimator, and Recon v2.1 estimates of unobserved clonotypes. OLGA was used to compute generation probabilities for all TCRbeta clonotypes that the gDNA method yielded from several donors. TCRdb carries this immuneACCESS record with in-frame sequences only. Its versions omit some clonotypes, under half of them owing to an unresolved V gene in the studies checked, with the rest unexplained. V, J and clone size were drawn from that table, and D and trimming were deduced from the DNA. This sample holds about 1 million clones; around four fifths were observed only once. The top ten hold approximately 1.5% of the sample.

Overall results and qualifications from the work: Across four donors, 4.5% to 6.5% of naive CD4, around 3.3% of naive CD8, roughly 2.2% of memory CD4, and over 0.35% of memory CD8 clonotypes were shared. Naive subsets generally had larger estimated clonotype richness than memory subsets. Pairwise subsampling indicated that sequencing depth was expected to affect the degree of clonotype sharing among donors. Sampling was limited to blood, and TCR repertoires in tissue likely differ from TCR repertoires in blood. Higher generation probabilities were observed for clonotypes shared by all four sorted-subset donors than for non-shared clonotypes. Because the study included a small number of donors, the genetic and exposure-history diversity represented was limited. Rarefaction of sorted-subset datasets indicated incomplete sequencing despite the large sequencing depth.

Sequencing was done on a sample of memory CD4+ T cells sorted from blood. The sample's cell subset or site label, decoded: CD45RA-negative fraction. The chain uses TRBV7-2 and TRBJ1-6, and the D gene may be TRBD1, 5 bases matching. The clonotype was recovered from a young man in good health. The sequence in DNA is TGTGCCAGCAGCCCGGTGGGCGGGGCCAATTCACCCCTCCACTTT. This translates into CASSPVGGANSPLHF.